This TCR beta chain was recorded in a study of shared clonotypes between healthy human individuals. General observations from the study: Exclusively blood specimens were collected; tissue repertoires likely differ.

Clones were sequenced by immunoSEQ multiplex PCR, and TCRdb holds only the in-frame ones, with some missing. The sample has about 2.4 million clones, around 90% seen once. A remark on this clone: As yet, its antigen is unknown.

The V end lost 5 bases, the J end lost 7 bases, and 24 bases lay between the germline ends. This CDR3 spans 16 amino acids. Germline-derived CDR1 and CDR2 are MNHEY and SMNVEV (reference sequence). Nashville, Tennessee was home to all donors, each a Caucasian adult. CD45RA-negative memory and CD45RA+ naive subsets were split from the CD4+ cells. Sequencing used naive CD4+ T cells sorted from blood. Subset: CD45RA+ positively selected. The TCR originated in a man aged 18 to 29 in good health. The chain employs TRBV27 and TRBJ2-7, with D possibly being TRBD2 (8 bases). The CDR3 DNA follows: TGTGCCAGCAGTCCGCGGAGGGCAGGGGGACTAGGAGAGCAGTACTTC. Amino acids: CASSPRRAGGLGEQYF.